Each of the 2 T cell receptor beta chains below was sequenced from the same sample in a study of early T cells in non-severe SARS-CoV-2 infection. Each CDR3 protein gets one entry after TCRdb re-called the 5' RACE reads with MiXCR. The sample has 64,000 or so distinct CDR3 sequences; roughly 12% are singletons. Material: whole blood, obtained at baseline. These receptors all come from an adult who was a healthcare worker with PCR-confirmed SARS-CoV-2 infection or an uninfected control (not recorded which).

This rearrangement joins TRBV9 to TRBJ2-3, with 8 bases matching TRBD1. The CDR3 has 14 amino acids. V lost 7 bases, J lost 5 bases, and 9 bases stayed unmatched. The germline gives CDR1 SGDLS, CDR2 YYNGEE. The CDR3 sequence: CASHPGTGQDTQYF. The CDR3 DNA is TGTGCCAGCCATCCCGGGACAGGTCAAGATACGCAGTATTTT.

J is TRBJ1-1 and V is TRBV19, with a possible D match to TRBD1 (6 bases). Per the germline V gene, CDR1 is LNHDA and CDR2 is SQIVND (reference sequence). V was trimmed by 2 bases and J by 5 bases, leaving 15 bases between them. The CDR3 spans 15 residues. CDR3 in amino acids: CASSIREQGKTEAFF. The CDR3 DNA is TGTGCCAGTAGTATAAGGGAACAGGGCAAAACTGAAGCTTTCTTT. The variable domain in full, with the rest retrieved from reference TRBV19 and TRBJ1-1, is DGGITQSPKYLFRKEGQNVTLSCEQNLNHDAMYWYRQDPGQGLRLIYYSQIVNDFQKGDIAEGYSVSREKKESFPLTVTSAQKNPTAFYLCASSIREQGKTEAFFGQGTRLTVV.